Listed below are T cell receptor beta chains from one sample, sequenced in a study of Tregs in tolerant kidney transplant recipients. Produced via immunoSEQ multiplex PCR; TCRdb's table is partial and in-frame only. The profile covers under 300,000 clones, with approximately 84% appearing a single time and approximately 0.69% taken by the ten largest. Sequencing used CD4+ T cells from blood. Receptors were obtained from a human donor in good health. CDR3s leave out the opening cysteine and the closing phenylalanine or tryptophan. Fields, in order: J gene, V gene, CDR3 protein.

TRBJ2-7 TRBV18 ASSPQRAGQGPYEQY
TRBJ1-1 TRBV6-5 ASTPGGGEAF
TRBJ2-5 TRBV7-6 ASSLGGQETQY
TRBJ1-2 TRBV5-4 ASSLLQGSGYT
TRBJ1-3 TRBV2 ASSADRAGNTIY
TRBJ1-5 TRBV18 ASSPIFGREHQPQH
TRBJ1-4 TRBV18 ASSPSDEKLF
TRBJ2-5 TRBV5-1 ASSPRLAGGQETQY
TRBJ1-4 TRBV9 ASSVAPGTNEKLF
TRBJ1-1 TRBV13 ASSGRGGIAF
TRBJ2-3 TRBV28 ASTGLVGGQY
TRBJ1-6 TRBV19 ASSIGSVRGNSPLH
TRBJ2-3 TRBV6-1 ATPGGVSTDTQY
TRBJ1-5 TRBV6-1 ASSEGLGLPQH
TRBJ2-1 TRBV7-2 ATDGRSSYNEQF
TRBJ1-2 TRBV30 AWSSGGGYYGYT
TRBJ2-3 TRBV7-9 ASMQDGLDGDTQY
TRBJ1-2 TRBV13 ASSLGLYGYT
TRBJ1-4 TRBV6-5 ASSYSGGPGEKLF
TRBJ1-3 TRBV19 ASSVDRPSSGNTIY
TRBJ1-3 TRBV13 ASSLITGSSGNTIY
TRBJ1-6 TRBV11-2 ASSFVPGGSPLH
TRBJ2-5 TRBV6-5 ASSLRTSGQETQY
TRBJ1-4 TRBV6-5 ASTTLGEKLF
TRBJ1-3 TRBV5-4 ASSLGTGNTIY
TRBJ2-3 TRBV7-9 ASSFRGFTDTQY
TRBJ2-2 TRBV4-2 ASSPRGYTGGGTGELF
TRBJ1-1 TRBV6-5 ASSVRQNTEAF
TRBJ2-2 TRBV9 ASSVTGVGTGELF
TRBJ2-5 TRBV7-9 ASSLGTGQRLQETQY